The present T cell receptor (beta chain) was sequenced within a study of cytomegalovirus exposure and HLA in healthy donors. This clone was recorded only once. Trimming removed 4 bases at V and 0 bases at J, with 9 bases between. This CDR3 is 14 amino acids long. Germline lookup yields CDR1 MGHRA and CDR2 YSYEKL. PCR amplification relied on 60 Vbeta primers (plus 13 Jbeta primers). Original handling: About 11 million of 70 million to 80 million unique TCR beta chains were shared, per a later count. Here immunoSEQ multiplex PCR was the method, and the copy in TCRdb shows in-frame clones only, minus some. That table gives V, J and clone size, and the DNA gave D and trimming. Of about 130,000 clones listed, roughly 80% are singletons.

The sequence came from a man aged 30-40 years in good health and CMV-seropositive. The rearrangement links TRBV4-1 to TRBJ1-1; D gene ambiguous. Material: PBMCs. Here the CDR3 DNA reads TGCGCCAGCAGCCCTGCGTCCATGAACACTGAAGCTTTCTTT. Translation gives CASSPASMNTEAFF.